This T cell receptor (beta chain) was captured by sequencing in a study of cytomegalovirus exposure and HLA in healthy donors. PCR was performed using 60 Vbeta and 13 Jbeta primers. Clones were sequenced by immunoSEQ multiplex PCR, and TCRdb holds only the in-frame ones, with some missing. The repertoire table contains some 110,000 clones. CDR1 is LGHNA, CDR2 YNFKEQ, per germline. CDR3 length: 17 residues. With 0 bases clipped from V and 4 bases from J, the junction kept 7 bases outside the gene matches. The rearrangement uses TRBV4-2 and TRBJ2-5; TRBD2 agrees at 11 bases. The sequenced sample was PBMCs. The receptor was derived from a man aged 35-49 years in good health and CMV-seronegative. The CDR3, as DNA: TGTGCCAGCAGCCAAGACGGAACTAGCGGGAGTTCAGAGACCCAGTACTTC. It codes for CASSQDGTSGSSETQYF.